Listed below are T cell receptor beta chains from one sample, sequenced in a study of early T cells in non-severe SARS-CoV-2 infection. TCRdb re-derived calls from the 5' RACE reads in MiXCR, one entry per CDR3 protein. The profile shows 20,000 to 25,000 distinct CDR3 sequences, 5% of them singletons. The sample comprised whole blood. Receptor source: an adult who was a healthcare worker with PCR-confirmed SARS-CoV-2 infection or an uninfected control (not recorded which). CDR3s include the opening cysteine and the closing phenylalanine or tryptophan. Each record gives: V gene, J gene, CDR3 protein.

>TRBV20-1|TRBJ2-7
CSAPAPADYEQYF
>TRBV6-2/TRBV6-3|TRBJ2-5
CASSWTGEETQYF
>TRBV7-2|TRBJ1-2
CASSRTGVLGYTF
>TRBV6-2/TRBV6-3|TRBJ2-1
CASSYPQQGYYNEQFF
>TRBV27|TRBJ1-2
CASSSGPNSPYGYTF
>TRBV4-3|TRBJ1-1
CASSPQTGTEAFF
>TRBV15|TRBJ1-2
CATSGRSRGYTF
>TRBV5-1|TRBJ2-3
CASSLRLAGGTDTQYF
>TRBV4-1|TRBJ1-6
CASTPEGLHNSPLHF
>TRBV5-1|TRBJ1-2
CASSFARDRDGYTF
>TRBV7-8|TRBJ2-5
CASSLFGTSLGETQYF
>TRBV10-1|TRBJ1-4
CASFFLCSMNEKLFF
>TRBV27|TRBJ1-2
CASTGGNYGYTF
>TRBV7-2|TRBJ2-1
CASSLDASGVYEQFF
>TRBV7-9|TRBJ1-2
CASSLGGGYGYTF
>TRBV6-6|TRBJ2-5
CASSYRETQYF
>TRBV4-3|TRBJ2-2
CASSQVRAGELFF
>TRBV7-2|TRBJ1-4
CASSRVGQGGEKLFF
>TRBV29-1|TRBJ2-7
CSVVGHGAGSDEQYF
>TRBV28|TRBJ1-2
CASSLGDSGYTF
>TRBV20-1|TRBJ1-2
CSARDSRGSANYGYTF
>TRBV7-9|TRBJ1-4
CASSRAGTEANEKLFF
>TRBV2|TRBJ1-2
CASRVTANYGYTF
>TRBV12-3/TRBV12-4|TRBJ2-2
CASQPDTGELFF
>TRBV6-2/TRBV6-3|TRBJ2-1
CASSYGAGGRNEQFF
>TRBV19|TRBJ1-2
CASSTQDRGNYGYTF
>TRBV3-1|TRBJ2-7
CASSQASEQYF